This TCR beta chain was retrieved from a study of identical twins. General study results and limits: High-abundance cord blood beta clonotypes had fewer insertions; memory repertoires showed none. Sequences that were beta out-of-frame showed weaker excess twin sharing.

One entry per CDR3 protein, called by TCRdb with MiXCR from the 5' RACE reads. Counted here are 700,000 or so distinct CDR3 sequences, under 9% occurring once; the ten biggest clones make up approximately 0.89%. A word on this clonotype: Its antigen is as yet unknown.

The junction had 10 bases not matched to a gene; V was cut back by 6 bases and J by 6 bases. The germline CDR1 and CDR2 sequences are ENHRY and SYGVKD. This CDR3 contains 15 residues. These sequences were also reported in another study, on yellow fever vaccine responses in identical twins.

Material for sequencing was PBMCs. The receptor's source is a woman aged 18-29 years in good health. This chain joins TRBV10-3 and TRBJ2-1; TRBD2 matches at 8 bases. The DNA for the CDR3 is TGTGCCATCAGCCCGTTAGCGGGGTCGGGCAATGAGCAGTTCTTC. Its translation is CAISPLAGSGNEQFF.